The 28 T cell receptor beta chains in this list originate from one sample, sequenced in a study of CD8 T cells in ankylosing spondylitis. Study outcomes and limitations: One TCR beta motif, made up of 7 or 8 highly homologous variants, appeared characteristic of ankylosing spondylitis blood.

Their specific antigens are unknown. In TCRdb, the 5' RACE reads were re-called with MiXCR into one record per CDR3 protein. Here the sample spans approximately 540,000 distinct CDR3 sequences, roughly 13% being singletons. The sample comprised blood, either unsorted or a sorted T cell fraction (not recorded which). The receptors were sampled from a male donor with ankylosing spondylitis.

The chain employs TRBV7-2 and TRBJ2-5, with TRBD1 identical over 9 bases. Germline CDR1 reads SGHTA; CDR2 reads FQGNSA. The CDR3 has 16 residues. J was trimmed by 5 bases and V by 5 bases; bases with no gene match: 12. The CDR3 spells CASSGRTGAVLETQYF. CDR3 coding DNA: TGTGCCAGCAGCGGCAGGACAGGGGCAGTCTTGGAGACCCAGTACTTC.

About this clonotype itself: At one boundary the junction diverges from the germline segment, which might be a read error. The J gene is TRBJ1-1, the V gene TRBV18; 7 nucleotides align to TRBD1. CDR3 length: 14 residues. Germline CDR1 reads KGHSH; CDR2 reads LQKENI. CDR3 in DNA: TGTGCCAGCTCCCCACAGGGGCGGGACACTGAAGCTTTCTTT. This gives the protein CASSPQGRDTEAFF.

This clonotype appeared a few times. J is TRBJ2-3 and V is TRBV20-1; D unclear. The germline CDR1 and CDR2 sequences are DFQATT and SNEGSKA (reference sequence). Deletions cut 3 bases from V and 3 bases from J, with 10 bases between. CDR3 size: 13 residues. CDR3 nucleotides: TGCAGTGCTAGGTACCTTATTACAGATACGCAGTATTTT. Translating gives CSARYLITDTQYF.

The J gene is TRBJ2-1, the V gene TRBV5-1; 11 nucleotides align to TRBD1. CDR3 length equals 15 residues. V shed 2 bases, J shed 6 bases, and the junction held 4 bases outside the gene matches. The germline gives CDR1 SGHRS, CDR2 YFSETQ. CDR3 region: CASSFRTGGFNEQFF. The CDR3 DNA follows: TGCGCCAGCAGCTTCCGGACAGGGGGCTTCAATGAGCAGTTCTTC. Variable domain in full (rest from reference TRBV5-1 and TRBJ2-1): KAGVTQTPRYLIKTRGQQVTLSCSPISGHRSVSWYQQTPGQGLQFLFEYFSETQRNKGNFPGRFSGRQFSNSRSEMNVSTLELGDSALYLCASSFRTGGFNEQFFGPGTRLTVL.

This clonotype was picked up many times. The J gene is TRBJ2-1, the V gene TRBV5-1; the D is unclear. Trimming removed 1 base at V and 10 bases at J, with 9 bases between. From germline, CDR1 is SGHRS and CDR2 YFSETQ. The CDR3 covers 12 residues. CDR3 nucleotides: TGCGCCAGCAGCTTGCAAGCCTACGAGCAGTTCTTC. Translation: CASSLQAYEQFF.

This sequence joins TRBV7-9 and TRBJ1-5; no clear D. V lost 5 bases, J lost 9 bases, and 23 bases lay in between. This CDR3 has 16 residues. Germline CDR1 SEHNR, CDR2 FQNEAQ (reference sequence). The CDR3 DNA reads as TGTGCCAGCAGCCAGACGCTTGGAACGGGTATTTCGCCCCAGCATTTT. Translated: CASSQTLGTGISPQHF. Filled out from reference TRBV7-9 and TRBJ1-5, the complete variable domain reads DTGVSQNPRHKITKRGQNVTFRCDPISEHNRLYWYRQTLGQGPEFLTYFQNEAQLEKSRLLSDRFSAERPKGSFSTLEIQRTEQGDSAMYLCASSQTLGTGISPQHFGDGTRLSIL.

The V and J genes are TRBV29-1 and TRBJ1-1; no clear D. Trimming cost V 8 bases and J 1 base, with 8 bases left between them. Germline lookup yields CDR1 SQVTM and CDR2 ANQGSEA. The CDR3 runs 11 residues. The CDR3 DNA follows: TGCAGCTCTCGTGAGAACACTGAAGCTTTCTTT. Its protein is CSSRENTEAFF.

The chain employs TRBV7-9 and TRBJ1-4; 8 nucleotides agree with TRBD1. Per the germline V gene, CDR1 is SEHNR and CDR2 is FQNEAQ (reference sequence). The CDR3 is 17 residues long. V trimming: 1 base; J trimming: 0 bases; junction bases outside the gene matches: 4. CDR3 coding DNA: TGTGCCAGCAGCTTAGGACAGGGGCGTGCAACTAATGAAAAACTGTTTTTT. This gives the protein CASSLGQGRATNEKLFF.

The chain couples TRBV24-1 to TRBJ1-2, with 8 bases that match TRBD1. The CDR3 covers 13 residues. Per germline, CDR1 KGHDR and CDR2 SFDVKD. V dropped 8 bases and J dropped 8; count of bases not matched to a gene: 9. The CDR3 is CATKGQGAVGYTF. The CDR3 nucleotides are TGTGCCACCAAGGGGCAGGGGGCAGTCGGCTACACCTTC.

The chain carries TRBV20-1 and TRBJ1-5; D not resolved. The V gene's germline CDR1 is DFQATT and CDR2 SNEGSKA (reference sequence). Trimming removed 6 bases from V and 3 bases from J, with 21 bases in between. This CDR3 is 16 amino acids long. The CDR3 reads CSAPPAGTANNQPQHF. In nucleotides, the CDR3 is TGCAGTGCCCCCCCGGCGGGAACAGCTAACAATCAGCCCCAGCATTTT.

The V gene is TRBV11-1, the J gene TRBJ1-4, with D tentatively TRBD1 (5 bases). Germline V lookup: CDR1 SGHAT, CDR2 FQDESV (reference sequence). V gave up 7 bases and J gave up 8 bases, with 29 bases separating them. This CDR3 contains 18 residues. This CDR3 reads CASTPSFVIWGSTEKLFF. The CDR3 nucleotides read TGTGCCAGCACCCCGAGCTTCGTAATCTGGGGGTCGACCGAAAAACTGTTTTTT.

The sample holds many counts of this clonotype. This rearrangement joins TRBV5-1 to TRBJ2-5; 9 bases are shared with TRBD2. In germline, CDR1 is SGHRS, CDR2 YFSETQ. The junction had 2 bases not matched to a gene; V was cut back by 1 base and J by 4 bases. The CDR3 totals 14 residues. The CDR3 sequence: CASSLLLAGETQYF. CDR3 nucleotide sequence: TGCGCCAGCAGCTTGTTACTAGCGGGAGAGACCCAGTACTTC.

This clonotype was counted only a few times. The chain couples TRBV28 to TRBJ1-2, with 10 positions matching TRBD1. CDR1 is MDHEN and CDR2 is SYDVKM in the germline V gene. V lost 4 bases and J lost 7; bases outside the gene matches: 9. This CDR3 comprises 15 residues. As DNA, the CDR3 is TGTGCCAGCAGTTCGGGACAGGGGATTAGAGGTGGCTACACCTTC. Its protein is CASSSGQGIRGGYTF.

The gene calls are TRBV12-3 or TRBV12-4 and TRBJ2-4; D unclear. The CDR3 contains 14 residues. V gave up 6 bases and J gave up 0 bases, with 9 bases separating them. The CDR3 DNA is TGTGCCAGCAGCCTATCAATAGCCAAAAACATTCAGTACTTC. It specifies CASSLSIAKNIQYF.

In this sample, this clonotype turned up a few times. The CDR3 nucleotides are TGTGCCAGCAGCTTAGGGGGCGCGTTGGATGAGCAGTTCTTC. It is translated as CASSLGGALDEQFF. The rearrangement uses TRBV7-9 and TRBJ2-1, with D perhaps matching TRBD1 (5 bases). V lost 1 base and J lost 8, with 12 bases in between. The germline gives CDR1 SEHNR, CDR2 FQNEAQ (reference sequence). This CDR3 spans 14 amino acids.

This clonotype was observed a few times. The CDR3 sequence: CASSPGSTGYYGYTF. The CDR3 DNA is TGTGCCAGCAGTCCCGGAAGTACGGGGTACTATGGCTACACCTTC. The V call is TRBV12-3 or TRBV12-4, the J call TRBJ1-2; D remains unclear. The CDR3 contains 15 residues. The V and J ends lost 5 bases and 3 bases respectively, with 16 bases between them.

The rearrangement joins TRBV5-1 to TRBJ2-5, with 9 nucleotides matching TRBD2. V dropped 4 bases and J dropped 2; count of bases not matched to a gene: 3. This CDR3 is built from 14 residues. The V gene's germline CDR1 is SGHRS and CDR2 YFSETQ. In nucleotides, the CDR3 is TGCGCCAGCAGCATGGGACTAGCACAAGAGACCCAGTACTTC. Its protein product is CASSMGLAQETQYF.

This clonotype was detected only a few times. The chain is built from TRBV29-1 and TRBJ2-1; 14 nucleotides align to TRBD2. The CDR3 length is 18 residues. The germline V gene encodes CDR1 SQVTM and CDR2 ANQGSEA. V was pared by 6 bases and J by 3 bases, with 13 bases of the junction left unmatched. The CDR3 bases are TGCAGCGTGGCACCGGGACTAGCGGGAGAGGGACTCTACAATGAGCAGTTCTTC. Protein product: CSVAPGLAGEGLYNEQFF.

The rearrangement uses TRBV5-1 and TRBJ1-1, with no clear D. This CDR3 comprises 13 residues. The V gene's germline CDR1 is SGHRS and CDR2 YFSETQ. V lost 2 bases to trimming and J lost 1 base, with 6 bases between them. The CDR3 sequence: CASSFFQNTEAFF. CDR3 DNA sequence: TGCGCCAGCAGCTTTTTCCAGAACACTGAAGCTTTCTTT.

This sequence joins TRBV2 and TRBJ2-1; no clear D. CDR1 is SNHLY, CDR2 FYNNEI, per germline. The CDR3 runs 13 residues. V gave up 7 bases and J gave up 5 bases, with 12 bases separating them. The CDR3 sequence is CASKVLQHNEQFF. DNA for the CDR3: TGTGCCAGCAAGGTCCTACAACACAATGAGCAGTTCTTC.

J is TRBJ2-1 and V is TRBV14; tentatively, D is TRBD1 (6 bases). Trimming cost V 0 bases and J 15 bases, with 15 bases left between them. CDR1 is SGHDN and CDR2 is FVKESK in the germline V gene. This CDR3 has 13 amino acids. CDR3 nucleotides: TGTGCCAGCAGCCAAGATCAAGGACAGAGACGGTTCTTC. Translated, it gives CASSQDQGQRRFF.

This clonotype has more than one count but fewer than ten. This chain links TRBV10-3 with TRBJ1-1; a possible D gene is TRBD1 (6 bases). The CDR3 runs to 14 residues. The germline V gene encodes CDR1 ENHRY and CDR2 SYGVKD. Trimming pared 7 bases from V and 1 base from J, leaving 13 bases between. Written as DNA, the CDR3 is TGTGCCATCACCAGGGGCATAGGGAACACTGAAGCTTTCTTT. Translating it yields CAITRGIGNTEAFF.

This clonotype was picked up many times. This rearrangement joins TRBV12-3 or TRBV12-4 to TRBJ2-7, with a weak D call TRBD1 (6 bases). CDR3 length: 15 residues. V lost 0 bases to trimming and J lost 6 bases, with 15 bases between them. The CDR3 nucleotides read TGTGCCAGCAGTTTAGCCCAGGGGACGGCTGGCGAGCAGTACTTC. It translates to CASSLAQGTAGEQYF.

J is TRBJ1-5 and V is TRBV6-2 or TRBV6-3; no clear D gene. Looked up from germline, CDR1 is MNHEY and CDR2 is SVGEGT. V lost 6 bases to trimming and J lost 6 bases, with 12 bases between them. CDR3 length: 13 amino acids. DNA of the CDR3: TGTGCCAGCAGACCCTCGGGTGGTCAGCCCCAGCATTTT. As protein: CASRPSGGQPQHF.

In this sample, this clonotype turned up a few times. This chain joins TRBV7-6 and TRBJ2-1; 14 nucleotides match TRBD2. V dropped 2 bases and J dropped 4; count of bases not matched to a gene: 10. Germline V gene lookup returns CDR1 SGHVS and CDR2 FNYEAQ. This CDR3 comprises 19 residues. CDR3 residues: CASSLTTSGRETLYNEQFF. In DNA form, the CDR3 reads TGTGCCAGCAGCTTAACGACTAGCGGGAGGGAAACACTGTACAATGAGCAGTTCTTC. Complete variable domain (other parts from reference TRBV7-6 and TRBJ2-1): GAGVSQSPRYKVTKRGQDVALRCDPISGHVSLYWYRQALGQGPEFLTYFNYEAQQDKSGLPNDRFSAERPEGSISTLTIQRTEQRDSAMYRCASSLTTSGRETLYNEQFFGPGTRLTVL.

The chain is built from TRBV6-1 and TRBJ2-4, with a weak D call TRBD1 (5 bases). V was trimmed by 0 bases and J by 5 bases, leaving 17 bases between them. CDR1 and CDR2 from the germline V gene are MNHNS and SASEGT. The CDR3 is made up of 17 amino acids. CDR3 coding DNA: TGTGCCAGCAGTGAAGCGCTTCCCAGGGCCCCCGAAAACATTCAGTACTTC. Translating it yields CASSEALPRAPENIQYF.

As DNA, the CDR3 is TGCGCCAGCAGCTTGCGCGCAGGGGTGAACACTGAAGCTTTCTTT. It codes for CASSLRAGVNTEAFF. V is TRBV5-1 and J is TRBJ1-1; TRBD1 is a possible D gene (6 bases). This CDR3 is 15 amino acids long. The germline V and J ends were trimmed by 1 base and 0 bases, with 10 bases remaining between them. From germline, CDR1 is SGHRS and CDR2 YFSETQ.

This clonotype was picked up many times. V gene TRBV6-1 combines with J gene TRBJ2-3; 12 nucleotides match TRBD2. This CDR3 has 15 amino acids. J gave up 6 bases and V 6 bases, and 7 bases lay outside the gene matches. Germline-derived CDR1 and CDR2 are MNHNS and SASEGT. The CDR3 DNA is TGTGCCAGCAGACGCCCCGGACTAGCGGGGGATACGCAGTATTTT. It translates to CASRRPGLAGDTQYF.